This is a list of T cell receptor beta chains from one sample in a study of preoperative IRX-2 immunotherapy in early breast cancer. Generated by immunoSEQ multiplex PCR, the TCRdb table keeps only in-frame clones and is missing some. The table lists about 32,000 clones, around 83% of them singletons. This specimen was lymph node tissue, taken from a patient treated with IRX-2 immunotherapy. The receptors come from a human donor with breast cancer. Both conserved end residues are part of each CDR3. D genes are given only for firm matches. Some rows have no size entry. The others give once, few or many, or a class for an expanded clone.

DNA	CDR3	D	size	length	V	J
TGCAGCGTCGCGCGACCGGGACAGGGGGCACAAAGGGAGCTGTTTTTT	CSVARPGQGAQRELFF	TRBD1	.	16	TRBV29-1	TRBJ2-2
TGTGCCAGCAGCTCCCGACTTTGGGAGGAGCAGTTCTTC	CASSSRLWEEQFF	.	.	13	TRBV9	TRBJ2-1
TGCGCCAGCAGCCCAGGTTGGGACTACGAGCAGTACTTC	CASSPGWDYEQYF	.	.	13	TRBV1	TRBJ2-7
TGTGCTAGTGGTTTTGCCCCTACCAACTCTTGGGGGGACGAGCAGTACTTC	CASGFAPTNSWGDEQYF	.	.	17	TRBV12-5	TRBJ2-7
TGTGCCAGCAGCTTAGGTCGCAGCGGCCAGGGGCAGTTCTTC	CASSLGRSGQGQFF	.	.	14	TRBV11-3	TRBJ2-1
TGTGCCAGTAGTAAGTCCCCTCTGACTCTGAACGGGGAGCAGTTCTTC	CASSKSPLTLNGEQFF	.	.	16	TRBV19	TRBJ2-1
TGTGCCAGCAAGGTGGGCGGTAGCTATTCACCCCTCCACTTT	CASKVGGSYSPLHF	.	once	14	TRBV6-8	TRBJ1-6
TGTGCCAGCAGTGAGGTTACAGGGGGCAGGTCTGAAGCTTTCTTT	CASSEVTGGRSEAFF	TRBD1	once	15	TRBV27	TRBJ1-1
TGTGCCAGCAGCCCCCCAGGTCGGCCTAATGAAAAACTGTTTTTT	CASSPPGRPNEKLFF	.	.	15	TRBV6-8	TRBJ1-4
TGTGCCAGCAGCGCCCCCGGGACAGGAAACACCATATATTTT	CASSAPGTGNTIYF	.	.	14	TRBV11-3	TRBJ1-3
TGTGCCAGCAGTACTAACAGGATGAGGTACGAGCAGTACTTC	CASSTNRMRYEQYF	.	.	14	TRBV6-8	TRBJ2-7
TGCGCCAGCAGCCAGGACAGGGGTTTAACTGAAGCTTTCTTT	CASSQDRGLTEAFF	TRBD1	.	14	TRBV4-1	TRBJ1-1
TGTGCCAGCAGTTACCTGGGACAGGGGGGCACTGAAGCTTTCTTT	CASSYLGQGGTEAFF	TRBD1	.	15	TRBV6-8	TRBJ1-1
TGCAGCGTTGAAGATCCTTTTAGCACAGATACGCAGTATTTT	CSVEDPFSTDTQYF	.	.	14	TRBV29-1	TRBJ2-3
TGTGCCAGCTCCCCACGGACAGGGAGTGCCACCGGGGAGCTGTTTTTT	CASSPRTGSATGELFF	TRBD1	few	16	TRBV18	TRBJ2-2
TGTGCCAGCAGTTACTCACGAGGTTACGAGCAGTACTTC	CASSYSRGYEQYF	.	large	13	TRBV6-8	TRBJ2-7
TGTGCCAGTAGGGGACAGGGGCACGGGGGTGAGCAGTTCTTC	CASRGQGHGGEQFF	TRBD1	.	14	TRBV19	TRBJ2-1
TGTGCCAGCAGTCCCCTGGGACAGGGGAAGGAGACCCAGTACTTC	CASSPLGQGKETQYF	TRBD1	.	15	TRBV28	TRBJ2-5
TGTGCCATCAGCAGGGGGGTTGAAGAAAAACTGTTTTTT	CAISRGVEEKLFF	TRBD1	few	13	TRBV10-3	TRBJ1-4
TGTGCCAGCAGTTGGCAGGGATCGGGAAACACCATATATTTT	CASSWQGSGNTIYF	.	.	14	TRBV6-8	TRBJ1-3
TGTGCCAGTAGTATGGGCGACGGTCAGCATCAGCCCCAGCATTTT	CASSMGDGQHQPQHF	.	.	15	TRBV19	TRBJ1-5
TGTGCCACCAGCAGAGATAGGACAGCGACCTACGAGCAGTACTTC	CATSRDRTATYEQYF	.	.	15	TRBV15	TRBJ2-7
TGCAGCGTTGATCAGGGGGTCTATGGCTACACCTTC	CSVDQGVYGYTF	TRBD1	.	12	TRBV29-1	TRBJ1-2
TGTGCCAGCGCCCGGGACAGCATAACCTACGAGCAGTACTTC	CASARDSITYEQYF	TRBD1	.	14	TRBV19	TRBJ2-7
TGTGCCACCAGCAGGGGAGGACAGGGATCCTACGAGCAGTACTTC	CATSRGGQGSYEQYF	TRBD1	.	15	TRBV15	TRBJ2-7
TGTGCCAGTAGTGGGCGACTAGGGGCCTACAATGAGCAGTTCTTC	CASSGRLGAYNEQFF	.	once	15	TRBV19	TRBJ2-1
TGTGCCATCAGTGACTTTGGACCAGAGGTGCAGTTCTTC	CAISDFGPEVQFF	.	.	13	TRBV6-8	TRBJ2-1
TGCGCCAGCAGCCACCCCCAGGGGGACAATGAGCAGTTCTTC	CASSHPQGDNEQFF	TRBD1	.	14	TRBV5-1	TRBJ2-1
TGCGCCAGCAGCAGGCAGAATCTGAACACTGAAGCTTTCTTT	CASSRQNLNTEAFF	.	.	14	TRBV5-1	TRBJ1-1
TGTGCCAGCAGTGAAAACGCCGGGACAGGGCGCCTGAGCACCTTC	CASSENAGTGRLSTF	TRBD1	.	15	TRBV6-7	TRBJ1-2
TGTGCCAGCAGCCGAGCAGGGGAGGGGTCTGGAGAGCAGTACTTC	CASSRAGEGSGEQYF	.	.	15	TRBV28	TRBJ2-7
TGTGCCAGCAGCCCAGGGGGCGCCGGGCGGATAAATGAGCAGTTCTTC	CASSPGGAGRINEQFF	TRBD1	.	16	TRBV5-8	TRBJ2-1
TGTGCCAGCAGCTTGGCACAGGGAGGCGACACCGGGGAGCTGTTTTTT	CASSLAQGGDTGELFF	.	.	16	TRBV11-3	TRBJ2-2
TGTGCCAGTAGTATAGACGGATTAGGGACAGAGCAGTTCTTC	CASSIDGLGTEQFF	.	.	14	TRBV19	TRBJ2-1
TGCGCCAGCAGCTTGGTACGGTTCGGGGTTGGTGGCTACACCTTC	CASSLVRFGVGGYTF	.	.	15	TRBV5-1	TRBJ1-2
TGTGCCAGCAGCTCGACAGGGCCGGGGAATTCACCCCTCCACTTT	CASSSTGPGNSPLHF	TRBD1	medium-sized	15	TRBV11-3	TRBJ1-6
TGCGCCAGCAGCCAGGGGGAGGGATACTATGGCTACACCTTC	CASSQGEGYYGYTF	TRBD1	.	14	TRBV5-1	TRBJ1-2
TGTGCCACCAGCAGGTACTCGACAGGGGTCAATGAGCAGTTCTTC	CATSRYSTGVNEQFF	TRBD1	.	15	TRBV15	TRBJ2-1
TGTGCCACTTCAGGGACGGCAACCACAGATACGCAGTATTTT	CATSGTATTDTQYF	.	.	14	TRBV6-8	TRBJ2-3